The 19 T cell receptor beta chains reported below all come from one sample, sequenced in a study of T cell responses to AZD1222 COVID-19 vaccine. The repertoire was sequenced with immunoSEQ multiplex PCR; TCRdb's copy has only in-frame clones and lacks some. The sample records over 95,000 clones, 80% to 95% being singletons. This specimen consisted of peripheral blood, obtained on day 0 of AZD1222 vaccination. These receptors were collected from an adult in good health.

The V call is TRBV28, the J call TRBJ2-1; TRBD1 might be the D (5 bases). Germline assignment: CDR1 MDHEN and CDR2 SYDVKM. The CDR3 consists of 15 residues. V lost 6 bases and J 7 bases, leaving 19 bases between the germline ends. CDR3 nucleotides: TGTGCCAGCAGCCCCACAGGAGTAATAATTAATGAGCAGTTCTTC. Its translation: CASSPTGVIINEQFF.

The chain couples TRBV5-1 to TRBJ2-2, with TRBD1 matching over 12 bases. The CDR3 is 16 residues long. V lost 4 bases and J lost 4; bases outside the gene matches: 5. Germline CDR1 is SGHRS and CDR2 is YFSETQ. CDR3 sequence (DNA): TGCGCCAGCAGCCCGAGGGACAGGGGGCGCACCGGGGAGCTGTTTTTT. Translated, it gives CASSPRDRGRTGELFF. Filled out from reference TRBV5-1 and TRBJ2-2, the complete variable domain reads KAGVTQTPRYLIKTRGQQVTLSCSPISGHRSVSWYQQTPGQGLQFLFEYFSETQRNKGNFPGRFSGRQFSNSRSEMNVSTLELGDSALYLCASSPRDRGRTGELFFGEGSRLTVL.

The J gene is TRBJ1-2, the V gene TRBV27; 10 positions match TRBD1. Germline CDR1 is MNHEY and CDR2 is SMNVEV (reference sequence). CDR3 length equals 17 residues. The V gene end was trimmed by 6 bases and the J gene end by 7 bases; junction bases not matched to a gene: 17. The CDR3 nucleotides are TGTGCCAGCAGCAGGGACAGGGGAGGGGTCCAGTCGGGTGGCTACACCTTC. This codes for CASSRDRGGVQSGGYTF.

The V call is TRBV7-2, the J call TRBJ1-5; possibly TRBD1 for D (5 bases). V was clipped by 5 bases and J by 3 bases, with 14 bases between them. CDR1 and CDR2 from the germline V gene are SGHTA and FQGNSA. The CDR3 has 15 residues. CDR3 in DNA: TGTGCCAGCAGCGTAGGGGTCCTAGCCAATCAGCCCCAGCATTTT. This gives the protein CASSVGVLANQPQHF.

This sequence joins TRBV29-1 and TRBJ1-1, with 11 nucleotides matching TRBD1. The CDR3 runs 14 residues. Losses at the gene ends were 3 bases for V and 4 bases for J; bases not matched to a gene: 4. CDR1 is SQVTM and CDR2 is ANQGSEA in the germline V gene. In DNA form, the CDR3 reads TGCAGCGTTGACGGGGACAGGGGGAGCACTGAAGCTTTCTTT. Translating gives CSVDGDRGSTEAFF.

The rearrangement joins TRBV19 to TRBJ1-3; perhaps TRBD1 as D (6 bases). This CDR3 has 15 amino acids. V was trimmed by 10 bases and J by 0 bases, leaving 16 bases between them. Germline CDR1 LNHDA, CDR2 SQIVND (reference sequence). This CDR3 is CATERTVSSGNTIYF. CDR3 nucleotides: TGTGCCACAGAGAGGACAGTGAGCTCTGGAAACACCATATATTTT.

The gene calls are TRBV7-2 and TRBJ1-1; maybe TRBD1 (5 bases). Germline loops: CDR1 SGHTA, CDR2 FQGNSA. This CDR3 spans 17 amino acids. The V end lost 1 base, the J end lost 5 bases, and 20 bases lay between the germline ends. The CDR3 spells CASSLGQGWRVGTEAFF. The CDR3 DNA follows: TGTGCCAGCAGCTTAGGGCAGGGATGGAGAGTTGGTACTGAAGCTTTCTTT.

The CDR3 is CASSAASSSYNEQFF. CDR3 bases: TGTGCCAGCAGCGCGGCATCGAGCTCCTACAATGAGCAGTTCTTC. The rearrangement uses TRBV9 and TRBJ2-1, with D unclear. Deletions cut 3 bases from V and 0 bases from J, with 10 bases between. Germline values: CDR1 SGDLS, CDR2 YYNGEE. The CDR3 extends over 15 amino acids.

J is TRBJ1-1 and V is TRBV6-6; a possible D gene is TRBD1 (5 bases). Trimming shortened V by 6 bases and J by 4 bases, and 12 bases separated the two germline ends. In germline, CDR1 is MNHNY, CDR2 SVGAGI (reference sequence). This CDR3 spans 13 amino acids. CDR3 sequence (DNA): TGTGCCAGCAGCACCGGGGGGTTCACTGAAGCTTTCTTT. Its translation: CASSTGGFTEAFF.

V and J are TRBV7-6 and TRBJ1-6; the D gene is possibly TRBD1 (5 bases). Germline loops: CDR1 SGHVS, CDR2 FNYEAQ. V was pared by 1 base and J by 2 bases, with 21 bases between. This CDR3 region has 20 residues. CDR3 sequence (DNA): TGTGCCAGCAGCTTAGGGAGCAGGGAGGAATGGAGAGCCTATAATTCACCCCTCCACTTT. Its protein product is CASSLGSREEWRAYNSPLHF. The variable domain in full, completed from reference TRBV7-6 and TRBJ1-6, reads GAGVSQSPRYKVTKRGQDVALRCDPISGHVSLYWYRQALGQGPEFLTYFNYEAQQDKSGLPNDRFSAERPEGSISTLTIQRTEQRDSAMYRCASSLGSREEWRAYNSPLHFGNGTRLTVT.

This clone came up a few times. The chain uses TRBV14 and TRBJ1-1; tentatively, D is TRBD1 (5 bases). Trimming took off 2 bases at V and 8 bases at J, with 18 bases between the two ends. Germline CDR1 and CDR2: SGHDN and FVKESK. This CDR3 has 15 residues. Here the CDR3 DNA reads TGTGCCAGCAGCCAAAAGTTGTTAGGGGCTGTGGAAGCTTTCTTT. This sequence encodes CASSQKLLGAVEAFF.

The chain employs TRBV6-2 or TRBV6-3 and TRBJ2-7, with 9 bases fitting TRBD2. Germline trimming cut 3 bases from V and 7 bases from J; bases unmatched to any gene: 10. The CDR3 totals 15 residues. Germline CDR1 and CDR2: MNHEY and SVGEGT. DNA for the CDR3: TGTGCCAGCAGTTATCAGGTGCTAGCGGGGAGGGAGCAGTACTTC. Protein: CASSYQVLAGREQYF.

This clone was seen once. CDR3: CASSKGQLNEKLFF. The CDR3 coding sequence is TGTGCCAGCAGTAAGGGACAGCTTAATGAAAAACTGTTTTTT. The chain employs TRBV6-6 and TRBJ1-4, with 7 bases lining up with TRBD1. Germline values: CDR1 MNHNY, CDR2 SVGAGI (reference sequence). The V segment lost 5 bases and the J segment 4 bases; nucleotides outside the gene matches: 4. This CDR3 has 14 amino acids.

This chain joins TRBV6-2 or TRBV6-3 and TRBJ1-1, with unresolved D. The V gene lost 2 bases and the J gene lost 1 base, with 11 bases spanning the gap. Germline V CDR1 and CDR2: MNHEY, SVGEGT. The CDR3 has 15 residues. CDR3 coding DNA: TGTGCCAGCAGTTACGATCCGAGGAGGAACACTGAAGCTTTCTTT. This translates into CASSYDPRRNTEAFF.

The J gene is TRBJ2-1, the V gene TRBV5-1; 7 bases align to TRBD1. The junction had 3 bases not matched to a gene; V was cut back by 7 bases and J by 2 bases. Germline-derived CDR1 and CDR2 are SGHRS and YFSETQ. The CDR3 sequence is 13 residues long. CDR3 sequence: CASWTGAYNEQFF. CDR3 nucleotides: TGCGCCAGCTGGACAGGCGCCTACAATGAGCAGTTCTTC. Looking up the rest from reference TRBV5-1 and TRBJ2-1 gives the full variable domain: KAGVTQTPRYLIKTRGQQVTLSCSPISGHRSVSWYQQTPGQGLQFLFEYFSETQRNKGNFPGRFSGRQFSNSRSEMNVSTLELGDSALYLCASWTGAYNEQFFGPGTRLTVL.

The chain employs TRBV28 and TRBJ2-7; D is unclear. V lost 7 bases, J lost 0 bases, and 7 bases lay in between. The CDR3 spans 12 residues. The germline gives CDR1 MDHEN, CDR2 SYDVKM. The CDR3 bases are TGTGCCAGCACCTTCGGCTCCTACGAGCAGTACTTC. It is translated as CASTFGSYEQYF.

CDR3 amino acids: CASSTGIGQPQHF. CDR3 nucleotides: TGTGCCAGCAGTACAGGGATAGGACAGCCCCAGCATTTT. This chain links TRBV6-5 with TRBJ1-5; tentatively, D is TRBD1 (6 bases). The CDR3 totals 13 residues. Germline assignment: CDR1 MNHEY and CDR2 SVGAGI. V shed 5 bases and J shed 7 bases, with 12 bases lying between them.

V usage is TRBV4-3 and J usage is TRBJ1-2; no firm D call. V was shortened by 3 bases and J by 9 bases, with 14 bases between the two germline ends. The CDR3 is 13 amino acids. In germline, CDR1 is LGHNA, CDR2 YSLEER. The CDR3 bases are TGCGCCAGCAGCCAGGGTAATGGGGTTCGCTACACCTTC. Amino acids: CASSQGNGVRYTF.

The genes are TRBV5-5 and TRBJ1-5, with D tentatively TRBD1 (5 bases). Trimming removed 3 bases at V and 0 bases at J, with 16 bases between. In germline, CDR1 is SGHKS, CDR2 YYEKEE (reference sequence). There are 17 residues in the CDR3. CDR3 amino acids: CASSSLGGSGSNQPQHF. The CDR3 coding sequence is TGTGCCAGCAGCTCCCTTGGGGGGTCAGGTAGCAATCAGCCCCAGCATTTT.